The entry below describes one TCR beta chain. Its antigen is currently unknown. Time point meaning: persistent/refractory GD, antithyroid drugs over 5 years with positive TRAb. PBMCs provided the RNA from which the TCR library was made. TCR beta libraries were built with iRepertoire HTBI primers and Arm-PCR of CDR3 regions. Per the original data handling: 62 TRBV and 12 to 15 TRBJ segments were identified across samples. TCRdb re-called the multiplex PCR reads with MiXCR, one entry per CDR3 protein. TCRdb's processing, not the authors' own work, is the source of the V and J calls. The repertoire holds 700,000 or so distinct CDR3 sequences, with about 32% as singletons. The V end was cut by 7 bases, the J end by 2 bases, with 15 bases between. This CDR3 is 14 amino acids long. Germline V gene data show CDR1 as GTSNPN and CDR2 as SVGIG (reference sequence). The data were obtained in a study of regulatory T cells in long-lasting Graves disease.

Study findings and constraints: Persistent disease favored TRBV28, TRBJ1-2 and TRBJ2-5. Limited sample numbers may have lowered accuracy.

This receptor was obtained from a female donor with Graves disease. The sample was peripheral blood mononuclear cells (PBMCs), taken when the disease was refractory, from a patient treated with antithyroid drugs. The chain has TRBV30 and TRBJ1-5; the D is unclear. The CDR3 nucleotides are TGTGCCTTATCGACCGGGAGCCGCAATCAGCCCCAGCATTTT. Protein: CALSTGSRNQPQHF.